A selection of T cell receptor beta chains follows, all from one sample in a study of T cell responses to AZD1222 COVID-19 vaccine. Assay used: immunoSEQ multiplex PCR; TCRdb lists only in-frame clones, some missing. The data contain about 150,000 clones, about 85% of them seen just once; the ten biggest clones take up roughly 2.5%. The starting material was peripheral blood, obtained on day 0 of AZD1222 vaccination. The receptors here all came from an adult in good health. CDR3s include the opening cysteine and the closing phenylalanine or tryptophan. A D gene is named only where the DNA matches it firmly. Size tells how often a clone was seen (once, few, many) or the class of an expanded clone, and some rows leave it out.

J gene: TRBJ1-1
V gene: TRBV19
clone size: .
D gene: .
CDR3 protein: CASSTGASNTEAFF
CDR3 DNA: TGTGCCAGTAGTACAGGGGCGTCGAACACTGAAGCTTTCTTT

J gene: TRBJ2-1
V gene: TRBV6-5
clone size: once
D gene: TRBD2
CDR3 protein: CASSSPGTSAYNEQFF
CDR3 DNA: TGTGCCAGCAGTTCTCCAGGGACTAGCGCCTACAATGAGCAGTTCTTC

J gene: TRBJ1-3
V gene: TRBV5-1
clone size: few
D gene: .
CDR3 protein: CASSLGSTGNTIYF
CDR3 DNA: TGCGCCAGCAGCTTGGGTAGCACTGGAAACACCATATATTTT

J gene: TRBJ2-3
V gene: TRBV2
clone size: once
D gene: .
CDR3 protein: CASSDPPDTQYF
CDR3 DNA: TGTGCCAGCAGTGACCCCCCAGATACGCAGTATTTT

J gene: TRBJ2-5
V gene: TRBV25-1
clone size: .
D gene: .
CDR3 protein: CASSAHSTRTQYF
CDR3 DNA: TGTGCCAGCAGTGCCCACAGTACGCGGACCCAGTACTTC

J gene: TRBJ1-4
V gene: TRBV7-9
clone size: few
D gene: .
CDR3 protein: CASSLDPGQKLFF
CDR3 DNA: TGTGCCAGCAGCTTAGATCCGGGCCAAAAACTGTTTTTT

J gene: TRBJ1-6
V gene: TRBV18
clone size: .
D gene: .
CDR3 protein: CASSPARGNSPLHF
CDR3 DNA: TGTGCCAGCTCACCTGCCAGAGGTAATTCACCCCTCCACTTT

J gene: TRBJ1-2
V gene: TRBV6-5
clone size: .
D gene: .
CDR3 protein: CASSSDNYGYTF
CDR3 DNA: TGTGCCAGCAGTTCCGATAACTATGGCTACACCTTC

J gene: TRBJ1-5
V gene: TRBV7-2
clone size: .
D gene: .
CDR3 protein: CASSSAGTSNQPQHF
CDR3 DNA: TGTGCCAGCAGTTCAGCCGGGACAAGCAATCAGCCCCAGCATTTT

J gene: TRBJ2-3
V gene: TRBV11-3
clone size: .
D gene: TRBD2
CDR3 protein: CASSLQGLGADTQYF
CDR3 DNA: TGTGCCAGCAGCCTACAGGGACTAGGCGCAGATACGCAGTATTTT

J gene: TRBJ2-2
V gene: TRBV5-1
clone size: .
D gene: TRBD1
CDR3 protein: CASSLGTGGINTGELFF
CDR3 DNA: TGCGCCAGCAGCTTGGGGACAGGTGGGATAAACACCGGGGAGCTGTTTTTT

J gene: TRBJ2-3
V gene: TRBV2
clone size: .
D gene: .
CDR3 protein: CASSEVGRGADTQYF
CDR3 DNA: TGTGCCAGCAGTGAAGTGGGCAGGGGTGCAGATACGCAGTATTTT

J gene: TRBJ2-1
V gene: TRBV11-3
clone size: .
D gene: TRBD2
CDR3 protein: CASSPGTSGRGSYNEQFF
CDR3 DNA: TGTGCCAGCAGCCCGGGGACTAGCGGGAGAGGCTCCTACAATGAGCAGTTCTTC

J gene: TRBJ2-2
V gene: TRBV13
clone size: once
D gene: .
CDR3 protein: CASSFAGELFF
CDR3 DNA: TGTGCCAGCAGCTTCGCCGGGGAGCTGTTTTTT